Presented here are 2 T cell receptor beta chains from one specimen sequenced in a study of T cells in tuberculosis (dated by TCRdb to between 2017 and 2018). The library relied on the immunoSEQ multiplex PCR assay. Drawn from immuneACCESS, this table holds only the in-frame rearrangements with V and J called that TCRdb kept. Clones are partly lost; checked studies trace under half to an unresolved V gene and leave the rest unexplained. This sample lists roughly 30,000 clones; more than 75% were detected once. About 5% of the sample is in the top ten clones. The meaning of the sample's time point label: new active TB diagnosis, blood taken before or within 7 days of starting treatment. The specimen was PBMCs, collected at tuberculosis diagnosis. Receptors originate from an adult with tuberculosis.

The J gene is TRBJ2-2, the V gene TRBV19, with TRBD2 matching 7 bases. After removal of 9 bases from V and 6 bases from J, the junction contained 13 bases not matched to a gene. Germline assignment: CDR1 LNHDA and CDR2 SQIVND (reference sequence). CDR3 length: 15 amino acids. The CDR3 sequence: CASESAGMISGELFF. CDR3 in DNA: TGTGCCAGCGAGTCAGCGGGAATGATTTCCGGGGAGCTGTTTTTT.

The chain couples TRBV5-1 to TRBJ2-3; perhaps TRBD2 as D (5 bases). CDR1 and CDR2 (germline): SGHRS, YFSETQ. Trimming took off 5 bases at V and 2 bases at J, with 12 bases between the two ends. The CDR3 spans 14 residues. The DNA of the CDR3 is TGCGCCAGCAGGCCGACTACTAACACAGATACGCAGTATTTT. Protein product: CASRPTTNTDTQYF.